The clone carrying this TCR beta chain turned up a few times. The antigen remains undetermined. Sequence at one end of the junction differs from germline and may be a read error. This CDR3 spans 13 amino acids. CDR1 is DFQATT, CDR2 SNEGSKA, per germline (reference sequence). 5'RACE with constant-segment primers built TCRalpha and TCRbeta cDNA libraries with UMIs. Each CDR3 protein gets one entry after TCRdb re-called the 5' RACE reads with MiXCR. The table has 400,000 or so distinct CDR3 sequences, around 18% seen once. The source of the sample is a study of T-cell memory formation after mild COVID-19. For the study at large: The TCR clusters were mostly specific to one donor.

Study-level points and caveats: Whether day 37 second-wave clones are SARS-CoV-2-specific was not confirmed. Clones shrinking between day 15 and 85 showed a balanced CD4/CD8 split, and those that grew later tilted toward CD4+.

The genes are TRBV20-1 and TRBJ2-7, with 7 bases fitting TRBD1. The specimen sequenced was PBMCs or a T cell subset sorted from them (not recorded which). The clonotype comes from an adult woman who had mild COVID-19 (a few samples of this study predate the infection). Cell type and time point are not known. Here the CDR3 DNA reads TGCAGTGCAAGAGGGACAGCCTCCTACGAGCAGTACTTC. Translated, it gives CSARGTASYEQYF.